This entry concerns a single T cell receptor beta chain. The sample is drawn from a study of OX40 agonist ivuxolimab in advanced cancers. Study background: Enrolled patients in dose escalation had cancers that were hepatocellular carcinoma, melanoma, renal cell or head and neck cancer.

The V gene's germline CDR1 is LNHDA and CDR2 SQIVND (reference sequence). Trimming removed 4 bases at V and 9 bases at J, with 18 bases between. The CDR3 contains 14 residues. The repertoire was sequenced with immunoSEQ multiplex PCR; TCRdb's copy has only in-frame clones and lacks some. The table has approximately 60,000 clones, approximately 94% seen once; the top ten hold roughly a fifth. The rearrangement joins TRBV19 to TRBJ2-5; D is perhaps TRBD2 (5 bases). The starting material was CD4+ or CD8+ T cells sorted from blood, obtained in a trial of the OX40 agonist ivuxolimab. This TCR came from an adult with an advanced solid tumor such as melanoma, head and neck, liver or kidney cancer. The CDR3, as DNA: TGTGCCAGTAGTACCGACCTAAACCGGGGAGCCCAGTACTTC. Residues: CASSTDLNRGAQYF.